This T cell receptor beta chain was found in a study of T-cell reconstitution after alpha-beta-depleted transplantation in children. Germline V lookup: CDR1 MNHEY, CDR2 SVGAGI. The CDR3 sequence is 17 residues long. The ends were cut back, 0 bases at V and 3 bases at J, with 18 bases in the middle. Study outcomes and limitations: Several hundred graft clones that had expanded were reportedly the source of alpha-beta T cells about two months after transplant. One year post-transplant, T-cell counts and diversity were largely derived from T cells produced anew.

This sample's TCRbeta library carried unique molecular identifier barcodes. TCRdb reprocessed the PCR reads with MiXCR, giving one entry per CDR3 protein. The table lists under 250,000 distinct CDR3 sequences, over 15% of them singletons. On this clonotype itself: Its specificity is not known.

This specimen consisted of PBMCs, mostly from graft donor cells, obtained 360 days after TCRalphabeta/CD19-depleted stem cell transplant. The chain employs TRBV6-5 and TRBJ2-7; tentatively, D is TRBD1 or TRBD2 (6 bases each). The TCR comes from a male patient between 2 and 10 years old who had a stem cell transplant for acute lymphoblastic leukemia, so the T cells may come from the graft donor. The CDR3 coding sequence is TGTGCCAGCAGTTACTCGATCTTGGGGGGCGTCTTCTACGAGCAGTACTTC. It specifies CASSYSILGGVFYEQYF.